This TCR beta chain emerged from a study of Graves' ophthalmopathy and Graves' hyperthyroidism. The overall study: Untreated patients at initial diagnosis provided peripheral blood.

Ten or more counts support this clonotype. Ophthalmopathy cases showed moderate-to-severe activity, scoring CAS ≥3 and NOSPECS ≥4, with duration under 3 months. The source of the PBMCs was 8 to 10 ml of fresh peripheral blood. RNA transcripts provided the template for amplifying TCR beta CDR3 regions. Second-round multiplex PCR came after first-round RT-PCR with HTBI primers. MiXCR, run by TCRdb on the multiplex PCR reads, gives a single entry per CDR3 protein. The data hold some 520,000 distinct CDR3 sequences, with approximately 15% observed a single time. V lost 3 bases and J 9 bases, leaving 8 bases between the germline ends. Germline V gene data show CDR1 as MDHEN and CDR2 as SYDVKM. CDR3 length: 12 residues.

The chain uses TRBV28 and TRBJ2-2; no reliable D call. The specimen was blood. This receptor was taken from a woman in her 30s with Graves' ophthalmopathy. The CDR3 DNA follows: TGTGCCAGCAGTTTTCCTTCGTGGGAGCTGTTTTTT. Protein: CASSFPSWELFF.